This record covers a single T cell receptor (beta chain). Its antigen remains unidentified. The CDR3 covers 10 residues. Trimming cost V 8 bases and J 11 bases, with 9 bases left between them. The germline V gene has CDR1 WSHSY and CDR2 SAAADI. TCRdb's table, derived via immunoSEQ multiplex PCR, lists solely in-frame clones and lacks some. This sample has about 48,000 clones, with 85% to 95% found just once. The data stem from a study of T cell therapy after organ transplantation. The overall study: T cell doses, up to 6, came every 2 weeks; follow-up lasted approximately 7 months.

This chain uses TRBV10-2 with TRBJ2-2; D ambiguous. This sequence was found in a human patient who had received a solid organ transplant and had CMV disease. The specimen was CD8+ T cells from blood, collected before autologous CMV-specific T cell therapy. CDR3 loop: CASWSVELFF. The DNA of the CDR3 is TGCGCCAGCTGGTCTGTAGAGCTGTTTTTT.